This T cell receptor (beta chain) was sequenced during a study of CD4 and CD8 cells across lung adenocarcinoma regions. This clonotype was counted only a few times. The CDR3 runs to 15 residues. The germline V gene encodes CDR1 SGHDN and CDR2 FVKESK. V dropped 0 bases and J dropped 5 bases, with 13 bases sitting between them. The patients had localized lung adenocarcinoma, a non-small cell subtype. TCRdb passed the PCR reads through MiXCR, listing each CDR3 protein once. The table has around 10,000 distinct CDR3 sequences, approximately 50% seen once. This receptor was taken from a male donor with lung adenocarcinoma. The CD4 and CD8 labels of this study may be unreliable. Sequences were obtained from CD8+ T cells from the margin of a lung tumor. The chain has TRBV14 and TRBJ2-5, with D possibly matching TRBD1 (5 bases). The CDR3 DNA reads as TGTGCCAGCAGCCAAGATAGACAGCCCCGGGAGACCCAGTACTTC. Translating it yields CASSQDRQPRETQYF.